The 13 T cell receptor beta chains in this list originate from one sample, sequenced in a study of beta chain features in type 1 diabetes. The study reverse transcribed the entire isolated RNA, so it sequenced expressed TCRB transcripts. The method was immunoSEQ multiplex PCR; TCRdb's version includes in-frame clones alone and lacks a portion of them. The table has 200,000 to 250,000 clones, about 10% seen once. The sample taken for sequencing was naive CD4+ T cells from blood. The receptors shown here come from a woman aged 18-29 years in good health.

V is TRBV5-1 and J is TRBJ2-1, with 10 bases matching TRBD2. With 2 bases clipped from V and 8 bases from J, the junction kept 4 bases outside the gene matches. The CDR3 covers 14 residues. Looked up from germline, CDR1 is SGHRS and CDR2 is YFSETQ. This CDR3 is CASSFLAGDDEQFF. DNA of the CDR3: TGCGCCAGCAGCTTCCTAGCGGGAGACGATGAGCAGTTCTTC.

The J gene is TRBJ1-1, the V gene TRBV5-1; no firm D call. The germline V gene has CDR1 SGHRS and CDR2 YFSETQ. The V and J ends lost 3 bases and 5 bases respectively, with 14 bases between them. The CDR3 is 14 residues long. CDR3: CASSYTRGGTEAFF. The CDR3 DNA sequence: TGCGCCAGCAGCTATACACGGGGAGGGACTGAAGCTTTCTTT.

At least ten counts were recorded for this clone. CDR3 amino acids: CASSLGKYNEQFF. CDR3 bases: TGTGCCAGCAGCTTAGGCAAATACAATGAGCAGTTCTTC. V is TRBV13 and J is TRBJ2-1; unclear D gene. CDR3 length: 13 amino acids. Trimming took off 0 bases at V and 4 bases at J, with 4 bases between the two ends. CDR1 is PRHDT, CDR2 FYEKMQ, per germline (reference sequence). Variable domain in full (rest from reference TRBV13 and TRBJ2-1): AAGVIQSPRHLIKEKRETATLKCYPIPRHDTVYWYQQGPGQDPQFLISFYEKMQSDKGSIPDRFSAQQFSDYHSELNMSSLELGDSALYFCASSLGKYNEQFFGPGTRLTVL.

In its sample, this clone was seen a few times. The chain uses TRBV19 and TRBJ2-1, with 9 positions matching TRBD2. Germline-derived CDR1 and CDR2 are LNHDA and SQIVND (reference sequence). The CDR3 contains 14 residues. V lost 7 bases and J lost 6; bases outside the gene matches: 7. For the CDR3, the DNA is TGTGCCAGTAATCGACTAGCGGACTTCAATGAGCAGTTCTTC. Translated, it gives CASNRLADFNEQFF.

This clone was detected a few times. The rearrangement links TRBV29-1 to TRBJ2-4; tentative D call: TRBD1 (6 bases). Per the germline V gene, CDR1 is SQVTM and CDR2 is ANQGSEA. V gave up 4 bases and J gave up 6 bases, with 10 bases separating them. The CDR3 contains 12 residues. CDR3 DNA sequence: TGCAGCGTTGTTCAGGGGTCAAACATTCAGTACTTC. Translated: CSVVQGSNIQYF.

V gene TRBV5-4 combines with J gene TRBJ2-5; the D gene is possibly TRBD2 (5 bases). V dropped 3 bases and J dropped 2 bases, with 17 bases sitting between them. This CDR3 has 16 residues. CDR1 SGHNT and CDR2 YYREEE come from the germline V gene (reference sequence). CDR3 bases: TGTGCCAGCAGCTCGAGGGCTAGCCAATTTCAAGAGACCCAGTACTTC. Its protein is CASSSRASQFQETQYF. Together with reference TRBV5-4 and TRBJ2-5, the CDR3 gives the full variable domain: ETGVTQSPTHLIKTRGQQVTLRCSSQSGHNTVSWYQQALGQGPQFIFQYYREEENGRGNFPPRFSGLQFPNYSSELNVNALELDDSALYLCASSSRASQFQETQYFGPGTRLLVL.

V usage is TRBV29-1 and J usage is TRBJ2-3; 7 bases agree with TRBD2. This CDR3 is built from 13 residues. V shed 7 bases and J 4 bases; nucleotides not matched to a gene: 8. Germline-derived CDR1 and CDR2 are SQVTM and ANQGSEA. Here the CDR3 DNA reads TGCAGCGCCGGACTTGGGAGGGCAGATACGCAGTATTTT. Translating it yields CSAGLGRADTQYF.

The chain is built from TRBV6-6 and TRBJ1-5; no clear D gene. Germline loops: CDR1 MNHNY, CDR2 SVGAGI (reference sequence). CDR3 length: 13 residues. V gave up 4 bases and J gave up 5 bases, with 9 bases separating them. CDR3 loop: CASSSRGDQPQHF. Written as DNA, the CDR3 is TGTGCCAGCAGTTCCCGCGGGGATCAGCCCCAGCATTTT.

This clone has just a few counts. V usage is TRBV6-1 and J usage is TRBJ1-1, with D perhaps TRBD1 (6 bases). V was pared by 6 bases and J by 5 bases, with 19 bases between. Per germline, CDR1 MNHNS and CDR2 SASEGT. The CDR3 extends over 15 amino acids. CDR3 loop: CASSASSGVGTEAFF. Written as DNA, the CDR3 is TGTGCCAGCAGCGCTTCGTCAGGGGTAGGAACTGAAGCTTTCTTT.

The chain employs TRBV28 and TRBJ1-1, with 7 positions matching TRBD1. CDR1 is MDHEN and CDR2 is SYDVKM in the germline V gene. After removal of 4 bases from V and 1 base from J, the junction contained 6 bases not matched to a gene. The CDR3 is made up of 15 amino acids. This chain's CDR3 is CASSSPDRWNTEAFF. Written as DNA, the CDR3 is TGTGCCAGCAGTTCACCGGACAGGTGGAACACTGAAGCTTTCTTT.

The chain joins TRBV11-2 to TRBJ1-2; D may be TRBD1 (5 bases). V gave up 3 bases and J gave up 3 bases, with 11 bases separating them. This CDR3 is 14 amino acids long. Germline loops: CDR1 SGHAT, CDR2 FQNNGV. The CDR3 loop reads CASSLGGFHYGYTF. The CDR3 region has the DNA TGTGCCAGCAGCTTGGGGGGATTTCACTATGGCTACACCTTC. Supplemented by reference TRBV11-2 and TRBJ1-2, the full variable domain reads EAGVAQSPRYKIIEKRQSVAFWCNPISGHATLYWYQQILGQGPKLLIQFQNNGVVDDSQLPKDRFSAERLKGVDSTLKIQPAKLEDSAVYLCASSLGGFHYGYTFGSGTRLTVV.

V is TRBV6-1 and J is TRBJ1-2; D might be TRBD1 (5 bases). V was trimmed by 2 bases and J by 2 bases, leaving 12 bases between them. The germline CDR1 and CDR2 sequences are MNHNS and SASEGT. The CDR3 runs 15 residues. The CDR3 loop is CASSEFRDSNYGYTF. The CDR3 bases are TGTGCCAGCAGTGAATTCAGGGATTCGAACTATGGCTACACCTTC.

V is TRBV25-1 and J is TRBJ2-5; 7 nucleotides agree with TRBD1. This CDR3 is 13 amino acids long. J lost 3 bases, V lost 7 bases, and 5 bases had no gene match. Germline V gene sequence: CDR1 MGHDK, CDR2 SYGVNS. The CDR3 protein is CASIRQGEETQYF. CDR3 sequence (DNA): TGTGCCAGCATAAGACAGGGAGAAGAGACCCAGTACTTC.